A selection of T cell receptor beta chains follows, all from one sample in a study of blood T cell repertoires in COVID-19. Clones were sequenced by immunoSEQ multiplex PCR, and TCRdb holds only the in-frame ones, with some missing. The sample lists 130,000 to 150,000 clones, 70% to 85% occurring once. Sequencing was carried out using peripheral blood. Receptors originate from a man aged 55-75 years with active or convalescent COVID-19. CDR3s include the opening cysteine and the closing phenylalanine or tryptophan. A D gene is named only where the DNA matches it firmly. Rows may omit the clone size; those that give it use once, few, many or a size class.

NA	TRBJ2-1	TRBV5-6	TRBD1	17	TGTGCCAGCAGCAGCGGACAGGTGGGCAACCCCTACAATGAGCAGTTCTTC	CASSSGQVGNPYNEQFF
NA	TRBJ1-5	TRBV7-8	TRBD1	15	TGTGCCAGCAGCTTTACAGGGGGAAACAATCAGCCCCAGCATTTT	CASSFTGGNNQPQHF
NA	TRBJ2-3	TRBV24-1	TRBD2	16	TGTGCCACCAGTGACCCTAGCGGGAGCGGTGGGGATACGCAGTATTTT	CATSDPSGSGGDTQYF
NA	TRBJ1-4	TRBV18	TRBD1	14	TGTGCCAGCTCACAGGGACAGGTCAATGAAAAACTGTTTTTT	CASSQGQVNEKLFF
NA	TRBJ1-1	TRBV20-1	NA	11	TGCAGTGCTAGGGCAGACACTGAAGCTTTCTTT	CSARADTEAFF
NA	TRBJ1-2	TRBV6-2/TRBV6-3	NA	11	TGTGCCAGCAGCTTCTCCCATGGCTACACCTTC	CASSFSHGYTF
NA	TRBJ1-2	TRBV19	NA	12	TGTGCCACTCCCGGGAAGGGAGGGGGCTACACCTTC	CATPGKGGGYTF
NA	TRBJ1-1	TRBV5-1	TRBD1	14	TGCGCCAGCAGCCTAGGACAGGGGATACCTGAAGCTTTCTTT	CASSLGQGIPEAFF
once	TRBJ2-1	TRBV19	NA	15	TGTGCCAGTAGTACGCTGGCAGGGTCCTACAATGAGCAGTTCTTC	CASSTLAGSYNEQFF
NA	TRBJ1-2	TRBV6-1	NA	12	TGTGCCAGCAGTGAAGCGGGCCCTGGCTACACCTTC	CASSEAGPGYTF
NA	TRBJ2-5	TRBV19	NA	11	TGTGCCTCCAGGGTCGGGGAGACCCAGTACTTC	CASRVGETQYF
NA	TRBJ2-1	TRBV10-3	TRBD1	15	TGTGCCATCAGCCCAGGGGGCGGGGAATACAATGAGCAGTTCTTC	CAISPGGGEYNEQFF
NA	TRBJ1-1	TRBV30	TRBD1	13	TGTGCCTGGACTGCCCAGGGGGTGGTGCGAGCTTTCTTT	CAWTAQGVVRAFF
NA	TRBJ1-6	TRBV5-4	NA	14	TGTGCCAGCAGCTTGCCAACAGGGAATTCACCCCTCCACTTT	CASSLPTGNSPLHF
NA	TRBJ1-2	TRBV6-6	NA	12	TGTGCCAGCAGAGACTCTGCTGGGACATACACCTTC	CASRDSAGTYTF
NA	TRBJ2-3	TRBV24-1	NA	15	TGTGCCACCAGTGCCCGGGGGATGTCCGGGGATACGCAGTATTTT	CATSARGMSGDTQYF
NA	TRBJ2-5	TRBV11-2	NA	15	TGTGCCAGCAGCTTAGGTCCAGGGTCTATAGAGACCCAGTACTTC	CASSLGPGSIETQYF
NA	TRBJ1-2	TRBV4-3	NA	14	TGCGCCAGCAGCCAAGATCGGGCAGGGGATGGCTACACCTTC	CASSQDRAGDGYTF
NA	TRBJ1-5	TRBV6-5	TRBD1	13	TGTGCCAGTAACAGGGGCAACAATCAGCCCCAGCATTTT	CASNRGNNQPQHF
NA	TRBJ1-4	TRBV7-2	NA	15	TGTGCCAGCAGCTTAGGTCCGGGGTATAATGAAAAACTGTTTTTT	CASSLGPGYNEKLFF
NA	TRBJ2-3	TRBV25-1	TRBD2	15	TGTGCCAGCAGTGTTACTAGCGGGGGTTCAGATACGCAGTATTTT	CASSVTSGGSDTQYF
NA	TRBJ1-1	TRBV6-5	TRBD1	15	TGTGCCAGCAGTAAACTGACAGGGGGTAACACTGAAGCTTTCTTT	CASSKLTGGNTEAFF
once	TRBJ2-2	TRBV5-6	TRBD1	16	TGTGCCAGCAGCTTGGAGACAGGGAGTATCACCGGGGAGCTGTTTTTT	CASSLETGSITGELFF
once	TRBJ2-3	TRBV4-3	NA	12	TGCGCCAGCAGCCCCGAGGGCGATACGCAGTATTTT	CASSPEGDTQYF
NA	TRBJ2-1	TRBV11-2	NA	13	TGTGCCAGCAGCTTACCCCCGGGCAATGAGCAGTTCTTC	CASSLPPGNEQFF
NA	TRBJ2-2	TRBV24-1	TRBD1	15	TGTGCCACTAGCCCCGCAGGGGGCCGGACCGGGGAGCTGTTTTTT	CATSPAGGRTGELFF
NA	TRBJ1-5	TRBV19	NA	16	TGTGCCAGTAGTATTGGTACGGGTTTTAGCAATCAGCCCCAGCATTTT	CASSIGTGFSNQPQHF
NA	TRBJ2-5	TRBV19	TRBD2	13	TGTGCCAGTAGTAAGCGGGAGCCAGAGACCCAGTACTTC	CASSKREPETQYF
NA	TRBJ2-4	TRBV7-2	TRBD2	16	TGTGCCAGCAGCTGGGCATCCGGGACTAGCGGGTCCCTTCAGTACTTC	CASSWASGTSGSLQYF
NA	TRBJ1-2	TRBV4-3	TRBD1	14	TGCGCCAGCAGCCCGGGACAGGGGACCTATGGCTACACCTTC	CASSPGQGTYGYTF
NA	TRBJ1-4	TRBV21-1	NA	18	TGTGCCAGCAGCAAAAAAGCGGGAGGGGTTCCACTAGCTGAAAAACTGTTTTTT	CASSKKAGGVPLAEKLFF
NA	TRBJ1-3	TRBV6-5	NA	15	TGTGCCAGCAGTTACACGCAGGGGCCTGGAAACACCATATATTTT	CASSYTQGPGNTIYF
NA	TRBJ2-7	TRBV6-5	NA	14	TGTGCCAGCAGTTACTCGACAAGAAGCTACGAGCAGTACTTC	CASSYSTRSYEQYF
NA	TRBJ2-6	TRBV3-1/TRBV3-2	NA	12	TGTGCCAGCCACCCGACACCCAACGTCCTGACTTTC	CASHPTPNVLTF
NA	TRBJ2-5	TRBV10-3	NA	15	TGTGCCATCAGTGAGTTTCAGACATCCTCGGAGACCCAGTACTTC	CAISEFQTSSETQYF
NA	TRBJ1-1	TRBV11-2	TRBD1	17	TGTGCCAGCAGCTCACCCGGGACAGAAAGTAGTAACACTGAAGCTTTCTTT	CASSSPGTESSNTEAFF
NA	TRBJ1-6	TRBV4-3	NA	15	TGCGCCAGCAGCCAAGGTTCAGGGATTAATTCACCCCTCCACTTT	CASSQGSGINSPLHF